The 14 T cell receptor beta chains presented below share a single source sample, sequenced in a study of graft-versus-host responses after intestinal transplantation. Only in-frame clones appear in the TCRdb table, and some are missing; sequencing was by immunoSEQ multiplex PCR. The profile shows about 10,000 clones, over 90% of them singletons. The sample in question was PBMCs, obtained 65 to 70 days after transplant. These receptors came from a human patient who received an intestinal transplant, so some T cells may come from the graft donor.

This rearrangement joins TRBV7-4 to TRBJ1-2, with 9 nucleotides matching TRBD1. V lost 2 bases and J lost 4; bases outside the gene matches: 8. Germline CDR1 reads SGHVT; CDR2 reads SQSDAQ. The CDR3 extends over 16 amino acids. The CDR3: CASSLKGDRAAYGYTF. CDR3 nucleotides: TGTGCCAGCAGCTTAAAAGGGGACAGGGCTGCCTATGGCTACACCTTC.

Here the CDR3 reads CASSEIGGTGIEKLFF. For the CDR3, the DNA is TGTGCCAGCAGTGAAATAGGTGGGACAGGGATTGAAAAACTGTTTTTT. The V call is TRBV6-1, the J call TRBJ1-4; 9 bases align to TRBD1. Looked up from germline, CDR1 is MNHNS and CDR2 is SASEGT. V lost 2 bases and J lost 7; bases outside the gene matches: 8. This CDR3 region has 16 residues.

The chain is built from TRBV28 and TRBJ2-1; TRBD1 aligns across 7 bases. This CDR3 is 15 amino acids long. CDR1 MDHEN and CDR2 SYDVKM come from the germline V gene. V shed 2 bases and J 1 base; nucleotides not matched to a gene: 2. As DNA, the CDR3 is TGTGCCAGCAGTTTAACAGGGGTTTCCTACAATGAGCAGTTCTTC. Its translation: CASSLTGVSYNEQFF.

This clone occurred once. This chain uses TRBV15 with TRBJ2-5; 10 positions agree with TRBD2. V gave up 0 bases and J gave up 5 bases; unmatched junction bases: 6. Germline V gene sequence: CDR1 LNHNV, CDR2 YYDKDF (reference sequence). This CDR3 is built from 16 residues. The CDR3 spells CATSREKLAGRETQYF. The CDR3 DNA is TGTGCCACCAGCAGAGAGAAACTAGCGGGAAGGGAGACCCAGTACTTC.

This rearrangement joins TRBV27 to TRBJ2-5; D is possibly TRBD1 (7 bases). Germline CDR1 and CDR2: MNHEY and SMNVEV (reference sequence). The CDR3 loop spans 13 amino acids. Trimming stripped 6 bases from V and 12 bases from J, with 20 bases between. The CDR3 DNA reads as TGTGCCAGCAGCCCTAGCAGACAGGGCGGGAAGTACTTC. This translates into CASSPSRQGGKYF.

The chain is built from TRBV4-1 and TRBJ2-3, with D perhaps given as TRBD1 or TRBD2 (5 bases each). Germline CDR1 and CDR2: MGHRA and YSYEKL. CDR3 length: 15 residues. V was shortened by 3 bases and J by 7 bases, with 17 bases between the two germline ends. The CDR3 reads CASSQLRGLGYTQYF. Written as DNA, the CDR3 is TGCGCCAGCAGCCAGCTGAGGGGTCTTGGATATACGCAGTATTTT.

The chain has TRBV11-2 and TRBJ2-1; D gene unclear. This CDR3 spans 15 amino acids. V was pared by 8 bases and J by 4 bases, with 18 bases between. CDR1 is SGHAT and CDR2 is FQNNGV in the germline V gene. The CDR3 reads CASASGARSYNEQFF. The CDR3 DNA reads TGTGCCAGCGCCTCGGGTGCGCGCTCATACAATGAGCAGTTCTTC.

The genes are TRBV19 and TRBJ1-3; 7 bases are shared with TRBD1. V shed 7 bases and J 0 bases; nucleotides not matched to a gene: 6. The germline V gene has CDR1 LNHDA and CDR2 SQIVND (reference sequence). The CDR3 runs to 15 residues. CDR3 nucleotide sequence: TGTGCCAGTACCGGACAGGCTTTCTCTGGAAACACCATATATTTT. Amino acids: CASTGQAFSGNTIYF.

The chain joins TRBV5-1 to TRBJ2-1; 16 bases align to TRBD2. CDR1 is SGHRS and CDR2 is YFSETQ in the germline V gene. V lost 4 bases, J lost 7 bases, and 20 bases stayed unmatched. The CDR3 length is 21 residues. The CDR3 is CASSSREPGLAGGPSRNEQFF. CDR3 coding DNA: TGCGCCAGCAGCAGCCGGGAGCCGGGACTAGCGGGAGGGCCAAGTAGGAATGAGCAGTTCTTC.

The chain carries TRBV7-2 and TRBJ2-7; 8 bases are shared with TRBD2. V shed 1 base and J 2 bases; nucleotides not matched to a gene: 7. The CDR3 contains 16 residues. Germline V lookup: CDR1 SGHTA, CDR2 FQGNSA. The CDR3 region is CASSLGRLAGPYEQYF. In DNA, the CDR3 is TGTGCCAGCAGCTTAGGTCGTCTAGCGGGCCCCTACGAGCAGTACTTC. Looking up the rest from reference TRBV7-2 and TRBJ2-7 gives the full variable domain: GAGVSQSPSNKVTEKGKDVELRCDPISGHTALYWYRQSLGQGLEFLIYFQGNSAPDKSGLPSDRFSAERTGGSVSTLTIQRTQQEDSAVYLCASSLGRLAGPYEQYFGPGTRLTVT.

The rearrangement uses TRBV11-2 and TRBJ2-7, with 10 nucleotides matching TRBD1. The germline V gene encodes CDR1 SGHAT and CDR2 FQNNGV. The ends lost 5 bases at V and 4 bases at J; junction bases unmatched: 5. This CDR3 is 14 amino acids long. The CDR3 bases are TGTGCCAGCAGCGCCGGGACAGGGGATTACGAGCAGTACTTC. It codes for CASSAGTGDYEQYF.

J is TRBJ2-7 and V is TRBV5-5; maybe TRBD2 (5 bases). V lost 0 bases, J lost 3 bases, and 13 bases lay in between. This CDR3 is built from 15 residues. Germline V gene sequence: CDR1 SGHKS, CDR2 YYEKEE (reference sequence). CDR3 sequence: CASSLGSGSGYEQYF. DNA for the CDR3: TGTGCCAGCAGCTTGGGATCGGGGTCCGGCTACGAGCAGTACTTC. Full variable domain (remainder filled in from reference TRBV5-5 and TRBJ2-7): DAGVTQSPTHLIKTRGQQVTLRCSPISGHKSVSWYQQVLGQGPQFIFQYYEKEERGRGNFPDRFSARQFPNYSSELNVNALLLGDSALYLCASSLGSGSGYEQYFGPGTRLTVT.

The chain uses TRBV4-1 and TRBJ2-7; possible D gene TRBD1, 7 bases. Germline CDR1 reads MGHRA; CDR2 reads YSYEKL. V was clipped by 4 bases and J by 3 bases, with 16 bases between them. This CDR3 is 15 amino acids long. CDR3 amino acids: CASSPDSGGGYEQYF. As DNA, the CDR3 is TGCGCCAGCAGCCCGGATTCAGGGGGAGGCTACGAGCAGTACTTC.

V gene TRBV19 combines with J gene TRBJ2-1; D is possibly TRBD2 (6 bases). CDR1 and CDR2 (germline): LNHDA, SQIVND (reference sequence). Between the trimmed V and J ends, which lost 7 bases and 3 bases, there was a span of 16 bases. The CDR3 loop spans 15 amino acids. In DNA form, the CDR3 reads TGTGCCAGTATGGCAGACTGGCGGGGCTACAATGAGCAGTTCTTC. The encoded protein is CASMADWRGYNEQFF.